This entry is about one T cell receptor beta chain. What it binds is not known. Ranging in age from about 6 to 95, the donors were healthy Caucasian individuals from Russia. V shed 5 bases and J shed 12 bases, with 17 bases lying between them. The CDR3 runs 13 residues. The germline gives CDR1 MGHRA, CDR2 YSYEKL. This sample is drawn from a study of blood T cells in healthy people across ages. At the level of the study: Capturing about one barcoded beta molecule per two T cells was achieved by template switching. Study-level results: Diversity was higher, and naive CD4+ cells more numerous, in long-lived donors than in aged donors. Diversity figures based on one million T cells were deemed too low.

A J-beta primer mix and a sample-barcoded 5' primer were used in a second PCR of roughly 7 to 12 cycles. TCRdb itself ran the 5' RACE reads through MiXCR, one entry per CDR3 protein. The sample lists approximately 830,000 distinct CDR3 sequences; about 59% were seen once. This chain connects TRBV4-1 to TRBJ2-1; D possibly corresponds to TRBD2 (5 bases). The sequencing input was blood. The sequence was obtained from a man aged 30 to 45 in good health. This CDR3 reads CASSKRSADTQFF. CDR3 in DNA: TGCGCCAGCAGCAAACGTAGCGCAGATACGCAGTTCTTC.